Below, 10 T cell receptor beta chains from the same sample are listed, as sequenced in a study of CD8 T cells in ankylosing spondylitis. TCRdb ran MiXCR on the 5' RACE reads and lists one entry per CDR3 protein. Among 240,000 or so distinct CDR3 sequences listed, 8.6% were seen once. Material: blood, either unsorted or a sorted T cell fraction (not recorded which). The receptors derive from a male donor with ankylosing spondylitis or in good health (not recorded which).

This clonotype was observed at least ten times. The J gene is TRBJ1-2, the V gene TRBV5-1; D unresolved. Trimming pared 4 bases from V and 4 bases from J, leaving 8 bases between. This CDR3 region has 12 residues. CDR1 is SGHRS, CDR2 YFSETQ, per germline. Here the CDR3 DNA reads TGCGCCAGCAGCGTCACGACCTATGGCTACACCTTC. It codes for CASSVTTYGYTF.

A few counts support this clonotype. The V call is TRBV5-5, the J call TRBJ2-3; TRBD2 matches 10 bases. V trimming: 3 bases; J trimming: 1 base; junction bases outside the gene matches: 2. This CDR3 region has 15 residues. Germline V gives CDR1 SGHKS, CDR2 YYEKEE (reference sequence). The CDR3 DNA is TGTGCCAGCAGCTATGGGACTAGCGGCACAGATACGCAGTATTTT. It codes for CASSYGTSGTDTQYF.

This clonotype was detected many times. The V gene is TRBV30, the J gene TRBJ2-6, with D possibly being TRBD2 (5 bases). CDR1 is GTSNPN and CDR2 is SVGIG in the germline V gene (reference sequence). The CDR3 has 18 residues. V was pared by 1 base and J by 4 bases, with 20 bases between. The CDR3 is CAWSAFSRDLVGANVLTF. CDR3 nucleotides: TGTGCCTGGAGTGCCTTTTCCCGGGATCTTGTAGGGGCCAACGTCCTGACTTTC.

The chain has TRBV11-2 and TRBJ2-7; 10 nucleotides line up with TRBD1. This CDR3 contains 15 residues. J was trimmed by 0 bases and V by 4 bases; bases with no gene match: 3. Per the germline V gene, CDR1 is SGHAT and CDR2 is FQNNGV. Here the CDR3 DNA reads TGTGCCAGCAGCTCCGGGACAGGGGCCTCCTACGAGCAGTACTTC. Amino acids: CASSSGTGASYEQYF.

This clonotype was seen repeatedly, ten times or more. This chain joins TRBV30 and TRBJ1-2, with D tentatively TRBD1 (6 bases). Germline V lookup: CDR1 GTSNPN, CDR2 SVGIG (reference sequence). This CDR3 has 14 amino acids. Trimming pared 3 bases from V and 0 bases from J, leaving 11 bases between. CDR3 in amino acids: CAWRAGEANYGYTF. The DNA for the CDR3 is TGTGCCTGGAGGGCAGGGGAAGCTAACTATGGCTACACCTTC.

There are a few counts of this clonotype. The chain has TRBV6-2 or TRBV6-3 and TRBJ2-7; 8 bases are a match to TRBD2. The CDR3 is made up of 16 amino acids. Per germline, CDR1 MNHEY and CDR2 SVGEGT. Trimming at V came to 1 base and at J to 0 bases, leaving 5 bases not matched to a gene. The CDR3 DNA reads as TGTGCCAGCAGTTACTTACTAGCGGAGAGCTCCTACGAGCAGTACTTC. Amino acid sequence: CASSYLLAESSYEQYF.

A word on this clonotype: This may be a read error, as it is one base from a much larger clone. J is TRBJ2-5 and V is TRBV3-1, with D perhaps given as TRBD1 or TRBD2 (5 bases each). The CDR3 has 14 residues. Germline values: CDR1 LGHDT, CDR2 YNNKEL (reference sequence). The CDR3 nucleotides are TGTGCCAGCAGCCGTTTCCGGGACGAAGAGGCCCAGTACTTC. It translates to CASSRFRDEEAQYF.

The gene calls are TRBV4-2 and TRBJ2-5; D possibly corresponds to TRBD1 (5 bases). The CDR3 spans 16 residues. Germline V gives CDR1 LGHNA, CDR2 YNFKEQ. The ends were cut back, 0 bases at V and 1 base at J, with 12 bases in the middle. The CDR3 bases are TGTGCCAGCAGCCAAGACACAGGAGCGATCCAAGAGACCCAGTACTTC. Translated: CASSQDTGAIQETQYF.

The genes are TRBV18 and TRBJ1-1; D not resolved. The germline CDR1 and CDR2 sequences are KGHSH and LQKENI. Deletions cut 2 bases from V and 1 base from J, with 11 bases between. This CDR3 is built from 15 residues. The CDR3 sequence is CASSPKAARNTEAFF. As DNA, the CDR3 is TGTGCCAGCTCACCAAAGGCGGCTCGGAACACTGAAGCTTTCTTT.

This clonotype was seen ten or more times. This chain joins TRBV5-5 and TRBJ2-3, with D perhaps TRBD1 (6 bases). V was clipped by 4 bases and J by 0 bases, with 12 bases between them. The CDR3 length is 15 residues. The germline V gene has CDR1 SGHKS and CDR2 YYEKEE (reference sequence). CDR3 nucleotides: TGTGCCAGCAGCGGGCGGACAGAGAGCACAGATACGCAGTATTTT. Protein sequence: CASSGRTESTDTQYF.